A single sample is the source of the 10 T cell receptor beta chains below, sequenced in a study of shared clonotypes between healthy human individuals. The method was immunoSEQ multiplex PCR; TCRdb's version includes in-frame clones alone and lacks a portion of them. The sample consists of around 690,000 clones, about nine tenths of them appearing once. The sample was memory CD8+ T cells from PBMCs. Subset specified: CD45RO+ cells pooled with CCR7-negative TemRA cells. These receptors were taken from a man between 18 and 35 years old in good health. Some clones in this sample may be carry-over from other donors' samples.

The chain recombines TRBV6-5 with TRBJ1-1; the D is unclear. This CDR3 contains 16 residues. V was clipped by 2 bases and J by 1 base, with 14 bases between them. Per the germline V gene, CDR1 is MNHEY and CDR2 is SVGAGI. In DNA, the CDR3 is TGTGCCAGCAGTTACGCCCCGGGGAGTGGGAACACTGAAGCTTTCTTT. The encoded protein is CASSYAPGSGNTEAFF.

This clone was seen a handful of times. The chain is built from TRBV6-6 and TRBJ1-2; D is uncertain. This CDR3 spans 13 amino acids. The V end was cut by 2 bases, the J end by 4 bases, with 8 bases between. CDR1 is MNHNY, CDR2 SVGAGI, per germline (reference sequence). CDR3 sequence: CASSYGSTYGYTF. In nucleotides, the CDR3 is TGTGCCAGCAGTTACGGCTCTACCTATGGCTACACCTTC.

This clone is a singleton in its sample. The chain links TRBV7-9 to TRBJ2-7; a weak D match, TRBD2 (5 bases). The CDR3 length is 15 residues. Trimming took 5 bases from V and 0 from J, leaving 14 bases between them. Looked up from germline, CDR1 is SEHNR and CDR2 is FQNEAQ (reference sequence). The CDR3 here is CASSPSGIDSYEQYF. As DNA, the CDR3 is TGTGCCAGCAGCCCATCCGGGATTGACTCCTACGAGCAGTACTTC.

The V call is TRBV5-1, the J call TRBJ2-2; no clear D. V was trimmed by 4 bases and J by 7 bases, leaving 11 bases between them. This CDR3 region has 13 residues. CDR1 and CDR2 from the germline V gene are SGHRS and YFSETQ. Here the CDR3 reads CASSAGPSGELFF. For the CDR3, the DNA is TGCGCCAGCAGCGCCGGACCGAGCGGGGAGCTGTTTTTT.

This rearrangement joins TRBV7-6 to TRBJ2-2, with D possibly being TRBD1 or TRBD2 (5 bases each). V was clipped by 0 bases and J by 1 base, with 9 bases between them. From germline, CDR1 is SGHVS and CDR2 FNYEAQ. The CDR3 has 16 residues. CDR3 DNA: TGTGCCAGCAGCTTAGCTCCGGGACGGAACACCGGGGAGCTGTTTTTT. Amino acid sequence: CASSLAPGRNTGELFF. Full variable domain (rest looked up from reference TRBV7-6 and TRBJ2-2): GAGVSQSPRYKVTKRGQDVALRCDPISGHVSLYWYRQALGQGPEFLTYFNYEAQQDKSGLPNDRFSAERPEGSISTLTIQRTEQRDSAMYRCASSLAPGRNTGELFFGEGSRLTVL.

The chain uses TRBV29-1 and TRBJ2-5; TRBD2 matches at 15 bases. J was trimmed by 1 base and V by 4 bases; bases with no gene match: 7. This CDR3 region has 17 residues. CDR1 and CDR2 (germline): SQVTM, ANQGSEA. DNA of the CDR3: TGCAGCGTTGGAGGACTAGCGGGAGGGCTTCCCCAAGAGACCCAGTACTTC. Its translation is CSVGGLAGGLPQETQYF.

The chain links TRBV10-3 to TRBJ1-1, with a possible D match to TRBD1 (6 bases). V shed 4 bases and J shed 0 bases, with 6 bases lying between them. Per germline, CDR1 ENHRY and CDR2 SYGVKD. CDR3 length: 13 amino acids. DNA of the CDR3: TGTGCCATCAGTGGACAGGTGAACACTGAAGCTTTCTTT. This encodes CAISGQVNTEAFF.

The V call is TRBV5-1, the J call TRBJ2-1; 7 bases fit TRBD2. This CDR3 is built from 18 residues. The V segment lost 4 bases and the J segment 2 bases; nucleotides outside the gene matches: 15. The germline CDR1 and CDR2 sequences are SGHRS and YFSETQ. CDR3 DNA: TGCGCCAGCAGCGTCGACACAGGAGGAGCGGGGCCCTACAATGAGCAGTTCTTC. Translating gives CASSVDTGGAGPYNEQFF.

This sequence joins TRBV27 and TRBJ2-1; D gene ambiguous. The CDR3 loop spans 16 amino acids. Trimming cost V 6 bases and J 0 bases, with 15 bases left between them. Germline V gene sequence: CDR1 MNHEY, CDR2 SMNVEV (reference sequence). CDR3: CASRADAASSYNEQFF. CDR3 nucleotide sequence: TGTGCCAGCAGGGCCGACGCAGCGAGCTCCTACAATGAGCAGTTCTTC.

This rearrangement joins TRBV5-1 to TRBJ2-7; weak D call: TRBD2 (5 bases). CDR1 is SGHRS, CDR2 YFSETQ, per germline. V lost 4 bases, J lost 2 bases, and 16 bases lay in between. The CDR3 totals 15 residues. CDR3 nucleotide sequence: TGCGCCAGCAGCCTCGTGGGAGCGTCTACCTACGAGCAGTACTTC. It translates to CASSLVGASTYEQYF.